This TCR beta chain was documented in a study of CD8 T cells in ankylosing spondylitis. As for this clonotype: What it recognizes is unknown.

Researchers built TCR beta libraries using quantitative 5'-RACE with molecular barcodes. TCRdb re-analysed the 5' RACE reads in MiXCR, keeping a single row per CDR3 protein. The table records more than 500,000 distinct CDR3 sequences, roughly 5.3% of them present only once. CDR1 is SNHLY and CDR2 is FYNNEI in the germline V gene. Trimming at V came to 7 bases and at J to 3 bases, leaving 3 bases not matched to a gene. This CDR3 region has 12 residues. Whole-study results and caveats: Reportedly, matched ankylosing spondylitis synovial fluid was significantly enriched for disease-linked clones. CD8+ by phenotype, disease-linked clones were relatively rare in peripheral blood. Blood of patients with ankylosing spondylitis appeared to be characterized by a TCR beta motif of several highly homologous variants.

Sequenced: blood, either unsorted or a sorted T cell fraction (not recorded which). The sequence derives from a male donor with ankylosing spondylitis. V is TRBV2 and J is TRBJ2-7; 7 bases map to TRBD1. The CDR3 DNA is TGTGCCAGCAATCCAGGGGGCTACGAGCAGTACTTC. This encodes CASNPGGYEQYF.